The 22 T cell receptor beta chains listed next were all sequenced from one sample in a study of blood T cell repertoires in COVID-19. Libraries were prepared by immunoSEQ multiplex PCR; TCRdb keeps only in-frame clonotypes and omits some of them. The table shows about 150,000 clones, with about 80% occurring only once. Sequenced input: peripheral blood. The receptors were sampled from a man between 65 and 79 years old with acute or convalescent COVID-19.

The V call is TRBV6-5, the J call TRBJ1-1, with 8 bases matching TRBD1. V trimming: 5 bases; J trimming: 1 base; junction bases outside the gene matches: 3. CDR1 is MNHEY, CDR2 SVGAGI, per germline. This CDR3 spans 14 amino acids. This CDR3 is CASSNGQGNTEAFF. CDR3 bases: TGTGCCAGCAGTAACGGACAGGGGAACACTGAAGCTTTCTTT.

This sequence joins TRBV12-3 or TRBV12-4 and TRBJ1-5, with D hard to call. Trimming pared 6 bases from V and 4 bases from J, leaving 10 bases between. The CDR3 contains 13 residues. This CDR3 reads CASSTRLNQPQHF. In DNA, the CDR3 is TGTGCCAGCAGCACAAGACTAAATCAGCCCCAGCATTTT.

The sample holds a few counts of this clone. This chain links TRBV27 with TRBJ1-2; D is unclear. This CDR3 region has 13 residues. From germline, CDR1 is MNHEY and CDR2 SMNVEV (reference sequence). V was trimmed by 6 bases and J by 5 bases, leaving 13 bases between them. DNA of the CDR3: TGTGCCAGCAGCACGGGAACCTTTTATGGCTACACCTTC. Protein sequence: CASSTGTFYGYTF.

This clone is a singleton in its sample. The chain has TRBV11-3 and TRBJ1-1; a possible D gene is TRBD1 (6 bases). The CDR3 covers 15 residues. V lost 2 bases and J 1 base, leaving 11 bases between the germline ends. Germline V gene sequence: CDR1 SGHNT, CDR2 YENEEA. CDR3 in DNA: TGTGCCAGCAGCTTAAACCAAGGGGGGAACACTGAAGCTTTCTTT. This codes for CASSLNQGGNTEAFF.

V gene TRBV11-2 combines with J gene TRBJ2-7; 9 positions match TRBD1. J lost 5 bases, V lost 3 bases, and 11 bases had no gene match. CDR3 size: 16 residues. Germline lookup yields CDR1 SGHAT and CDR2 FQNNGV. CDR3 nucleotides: TGTGCCAGCAGCTTCCACCCCGGGACAGGGAAAAACGAGCAGTACTTC. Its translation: CASSFHPGTGKNEQYF.

This CDR3 is CATSRGRGQGTDTQYF. The CDR3 DNA reads TGTGCCACCAGCAGGGGGCGGGGGCAAGGCACAGATACGCAGTATTTT. The V and J genes are TRBV15 and TRBJ2-3; D is possibly TRBD2 (7 bases). V was shortened by 3 bases and J by 1 base, with 14 bases between the two germline ends. The CDR3 loop spans 16 amino acids. Germline V gene sequence: CDR1 LNHNV, CDR2 YYDKDF (reference sequence).

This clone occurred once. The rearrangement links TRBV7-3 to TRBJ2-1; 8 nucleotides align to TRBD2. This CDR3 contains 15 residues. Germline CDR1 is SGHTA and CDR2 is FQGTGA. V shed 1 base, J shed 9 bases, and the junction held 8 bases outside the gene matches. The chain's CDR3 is CASSLSPGGVAEQFF. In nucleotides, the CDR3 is TGTGCCAGCAGCTTAAGCCCCGGGGGGGTTGCTGAGCAGTTCTTC.

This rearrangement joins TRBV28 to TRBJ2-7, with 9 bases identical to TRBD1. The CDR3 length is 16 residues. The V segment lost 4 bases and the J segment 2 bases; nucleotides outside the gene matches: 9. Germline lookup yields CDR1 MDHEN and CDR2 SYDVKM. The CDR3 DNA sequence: TGTGCCAGCAGTTCTAACACAGGGGGCTCCACCTACGAGCAGTACTTC. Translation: CASSSNTGGSTYEQYF.

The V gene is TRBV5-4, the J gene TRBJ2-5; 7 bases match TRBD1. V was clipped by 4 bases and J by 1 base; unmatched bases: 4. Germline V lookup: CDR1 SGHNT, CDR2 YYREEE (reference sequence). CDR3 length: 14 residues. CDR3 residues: CASSHNRGQETQYF. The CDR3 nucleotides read TGTGCCAGCAGCCACAACAGGGGCCAAGAGACCCAGTACTTC.

The CDR3 DNA reads as TGTGCCAGCCAGCGGGGGGGCACCAATGAGCAGTTCTTC. This codes for CASQRGGTNEQFF. J is TRBJ2-1 and V is TRBV12-3 or TRBV12-4, with TRBD2 identical over 10 bases. Trimming cost V 8 bases and J 6 bases; bases outside gene matches: 4. This CDR3 spans 13 amino acids.

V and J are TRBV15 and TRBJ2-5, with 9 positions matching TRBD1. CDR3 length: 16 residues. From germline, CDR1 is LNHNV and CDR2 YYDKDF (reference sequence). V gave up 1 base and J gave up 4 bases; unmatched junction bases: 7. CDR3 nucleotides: TGTGCCACCAGCAGAGGGGGACAGGGAGGTGGAGAGACCCAGTACTTC. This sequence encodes CATSRGGQGGGETQYF. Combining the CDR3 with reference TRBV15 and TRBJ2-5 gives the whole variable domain DAMVIQNPRYQVTQFGKPVTLSCSQTLNHNVMYWYQQKSSQAPKLLFHYYDKDFNNEADTPDNFQSRRPNTSFCFLDIRSPGLGDTAMYLCATSRGGQGGGETQYFGPGTRLLVL.

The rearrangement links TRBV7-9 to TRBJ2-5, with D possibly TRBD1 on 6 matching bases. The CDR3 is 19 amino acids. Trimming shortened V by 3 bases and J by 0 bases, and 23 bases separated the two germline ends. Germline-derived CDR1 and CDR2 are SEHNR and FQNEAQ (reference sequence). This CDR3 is CASSFASRGGRRYQETQYF. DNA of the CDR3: TGTGCCAGCAGCTTCGCCTCCAGGGGCGGGCGGAGGTACCAAGAGACCCAGTACTTC.

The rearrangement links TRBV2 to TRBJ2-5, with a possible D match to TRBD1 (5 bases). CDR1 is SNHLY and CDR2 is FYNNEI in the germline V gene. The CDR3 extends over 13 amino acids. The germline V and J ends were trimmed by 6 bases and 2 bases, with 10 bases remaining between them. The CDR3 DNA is TGTGCCAGCAGGATTGACAGACAAGAGACCCAGTACTTC. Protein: CASRIDRQETQYF.

This CDR3 reads CASSQAAARPGSPLHF. The DNA for the CDR3 is TGCGCCAGCAGCCAAGCGGCGGCAAGGCCGGGTTCACCCCTCCACTTT. This chain uses TRBV4-1 with TRBJ1-6; D is ambiguous. Germline V gene sequence: CDR1 MGHRA, CDR2 YSYEKL. The V end lost 1 base, the J end lost 9 bases, and 16 bases lay between the germline ends. The CDR3 has 16 residues.

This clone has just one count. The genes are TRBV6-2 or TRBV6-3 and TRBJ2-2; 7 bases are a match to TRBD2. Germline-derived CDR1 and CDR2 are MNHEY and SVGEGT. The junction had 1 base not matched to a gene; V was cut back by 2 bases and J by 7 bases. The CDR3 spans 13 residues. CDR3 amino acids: CASSYAGVGELFF. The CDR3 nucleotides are TGTGCCAGCAGTTACGCGGGGGTCGGGGAGCTGTTTTTT.

The CDR3 DNA reads as TGTGCCAGCAGTCCGCCGGGGGACGGAACCTACGAGCAGTACTTC. Translating it yields CASSPPGDGTYEQYF. V usage is TRBV6-6 and J usage is TRBJ2-7, with D tentatively TRBD2 (6 bases). Trimming took off 5 bases at V and 2 bases at J, with 16 bases between the two ends. The CDR3 length is 15 residues. CDR1 is MNHNY and CDR2 is SVGAGI in the germline V gene (reference sequence).

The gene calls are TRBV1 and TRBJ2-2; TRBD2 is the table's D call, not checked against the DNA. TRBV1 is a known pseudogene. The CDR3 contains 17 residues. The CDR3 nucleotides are TGCACCAGCAGCCAAGATGGAGCGGGGGGGACGGCCGGGGAGCTGTTTTTT. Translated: CTSSQDGAGGTAGELFF.

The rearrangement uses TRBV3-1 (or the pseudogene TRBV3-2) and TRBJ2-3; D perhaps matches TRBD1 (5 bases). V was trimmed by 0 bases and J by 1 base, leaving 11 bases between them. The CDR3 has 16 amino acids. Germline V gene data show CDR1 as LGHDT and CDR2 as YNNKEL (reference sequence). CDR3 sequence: CASSQEPGWGTDTQYF. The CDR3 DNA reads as TGTGCCAGCAGCCAAGAGCCAGGGTGGGGCACAGATACGCAGTATTTT.

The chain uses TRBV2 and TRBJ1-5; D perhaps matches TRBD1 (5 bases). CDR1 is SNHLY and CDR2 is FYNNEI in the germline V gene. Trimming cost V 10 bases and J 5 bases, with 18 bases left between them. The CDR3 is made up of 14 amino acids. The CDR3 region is CATQGAGAYQPQHF. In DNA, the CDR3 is TGTGCCACCCAGGGAGCGGGAGCCTATCAGCCCCAGCATTTT.

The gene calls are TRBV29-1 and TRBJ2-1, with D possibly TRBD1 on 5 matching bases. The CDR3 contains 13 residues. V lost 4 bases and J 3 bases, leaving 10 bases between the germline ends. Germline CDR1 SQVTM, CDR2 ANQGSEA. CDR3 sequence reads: CSVVRDIYNEQFF. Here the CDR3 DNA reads TGCAGCGTTGTCAGGGATATCTACAATGAGCAGTTCTTC.

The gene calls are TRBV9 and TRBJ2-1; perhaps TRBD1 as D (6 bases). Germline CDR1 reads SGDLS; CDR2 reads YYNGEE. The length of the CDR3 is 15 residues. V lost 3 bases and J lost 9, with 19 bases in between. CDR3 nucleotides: TGTGCCAGCAGCGCCCCGGGACAAGGAATTAGTGAGCAGTTCTTC. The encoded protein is CASSAPGQGISEQFF.

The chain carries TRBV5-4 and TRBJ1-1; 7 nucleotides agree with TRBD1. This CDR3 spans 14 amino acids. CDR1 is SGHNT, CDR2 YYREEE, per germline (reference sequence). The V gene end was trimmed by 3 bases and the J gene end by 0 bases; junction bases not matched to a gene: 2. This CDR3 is CASSWGQMNTEAFF. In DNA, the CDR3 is TGTGCCAGCAGCTGGGGACAGATGAACACTGAAGCTTTCTTT.